This T cell receptor (beta chain) appears in the sequencing data of a study of T cell repertoires in cytomegalovirus infection. Looking at the study overall: Signatures in public TCR beta sequences pointed to both CMV infection and matching HLA type.

As for this clonotype: Its specificity is unknown.

TCRdb used MiXCR to reprocess the reads, holding one entry per CDR3 protein. The repertoire has some 600,000 distinct CDR3 sequences, approximately 24% of them found once; the top ten carry around 7.6%. The CDR3 spans 15 residues. J lost 4 bases, V lost 1 base, and 2 bases had no gene match. The germline V gene encodes CDR1 SQVTM and CDR2 ANQGSEA. Study-level points and caveats: Frequencies of public TCR beta families were cumulated, and this identified carriers of CMV plus the relevant HLA.

V is TRBV29-1 and J is TRBJ2-3; the match to TRBD2 covers 13 bases. The receptor's source is a human donor in good health (CMV status not recorded). Some clones in this sample may be carry-over from other donors' samples. The sequencing input was CD8+ T cells from PBMCs. The CDR3 DNA follows: TGCAGCGTTGAAGGGACTAGCGGGGGCGCAGATACGCAGTATTTT. This sequence encodes CSVEGTSGGADTQYF.